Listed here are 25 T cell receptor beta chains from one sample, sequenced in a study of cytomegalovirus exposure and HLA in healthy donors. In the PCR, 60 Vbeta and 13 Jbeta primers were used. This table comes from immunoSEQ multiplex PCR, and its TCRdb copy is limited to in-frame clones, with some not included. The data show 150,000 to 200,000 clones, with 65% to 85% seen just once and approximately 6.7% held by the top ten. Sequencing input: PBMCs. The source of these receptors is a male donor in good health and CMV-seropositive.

CDR3 region: CASSLGVSGMWDEQFF. Written as DNA, the CDR3 is TGCGCCAGCAGCTTGGGGGTTAGCGGTATGTGGGATGAGCAGTTCTTC. The chain recombines TRBV5-1 with TRBJ2-1; a possible D gene is TRBD2 (6 bases). Deletions cut 0 bases from V and 8 bases from J, with 18 bases between. Germline assignment: CDR1 SGHRS and CDR2 YFSETQ. The CDR3 sequence is 16 residues long.

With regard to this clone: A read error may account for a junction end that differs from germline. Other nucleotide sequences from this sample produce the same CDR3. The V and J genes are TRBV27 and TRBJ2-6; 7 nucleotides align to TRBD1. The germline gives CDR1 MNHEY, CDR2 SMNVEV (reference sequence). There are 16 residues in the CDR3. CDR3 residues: CASPRDTGAGANVLTF. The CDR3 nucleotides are TGCGCCAGTCCTAGGGACACAGGGGCCGGGGCCAACGTCCTGACTTTC.

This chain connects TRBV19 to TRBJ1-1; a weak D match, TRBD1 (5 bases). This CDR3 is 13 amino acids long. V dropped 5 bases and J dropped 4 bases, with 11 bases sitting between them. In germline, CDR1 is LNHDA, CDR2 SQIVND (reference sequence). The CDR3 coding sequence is TGTGCCAGTAGTTGGGGCTTGGGCACTGAAGCTTTCTTT. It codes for CASSWGLGTEAFF.

CDR3 in DNA: TGCGCCAGCAGCTTGGAACTAGCGCCAACCGGGGAGCTGTTTTTT. Amino acids: CASSLELAPTGELFF. The chain uses TRBV5-1 and TRBJ2-2; TRBD2 matches 7 bases. CDR3 size: 15 residues. CDR1 and CDR2 (germline): SGHRS, YFSETQ. V shed 0 bases, J shed 5 bases, and the junction held 4 bases outside the gene matches. The entire variable domain, with the rest obtained from reference TRBV5-1 and TRBJ2-2, is as follows: KAGVTQTPRYLIKTRGQQVTLSCSPISGHRSVSWYQQTPGQGLQFLFEYFSETQRNKGNFPGRFSGRQFSNSRSEMNVSTLELGDSALYLCASSLELAPTGELFFGEGSRLTVL.

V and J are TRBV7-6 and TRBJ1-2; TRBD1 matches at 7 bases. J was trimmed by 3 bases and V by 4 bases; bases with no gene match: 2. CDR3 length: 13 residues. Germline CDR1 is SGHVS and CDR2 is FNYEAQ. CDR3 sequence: CASSSGQHYGYTF. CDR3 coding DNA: TGTGCCAGCAGCTCGGGACAGCACTATGGCTACACCTTC.

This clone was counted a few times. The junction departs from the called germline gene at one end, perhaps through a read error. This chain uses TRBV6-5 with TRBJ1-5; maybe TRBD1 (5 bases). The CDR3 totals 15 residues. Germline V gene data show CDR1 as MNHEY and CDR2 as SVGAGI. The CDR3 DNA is TGTTCCAGCAGCCCTACCGATGCGGGGACCGAGCCCCAGCATTTT. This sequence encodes CSSSPTDAGTEPQHF.

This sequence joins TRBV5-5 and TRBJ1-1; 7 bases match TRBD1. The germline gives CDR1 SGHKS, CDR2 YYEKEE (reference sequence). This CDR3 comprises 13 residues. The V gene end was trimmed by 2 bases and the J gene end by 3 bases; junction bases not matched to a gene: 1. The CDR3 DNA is TGTGCCAGCAGCTTCGGACAGGACACTGAAGCTTTCTTT. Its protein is CASSFGQDTEAFF.

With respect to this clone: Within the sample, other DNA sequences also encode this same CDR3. The CDR3 DNA follows: TGTGCCAGCAGCCTAAGGGACAGGGGCCCCGGTACTGAAGCTTTCTTT. As protein: CASSLRDRGPGTEAFF. V is TRBV13 and J is TRBJ1-1, with 10 bases identical to TRBD1. V lost 5 bases, J lost 5 bases, and 11 bases stayed unmatched. The germline CDR1 and CDR2 sequences are PRHDT and FYEKMQ (reference sequence). This CDR3 is built from 16 residues.

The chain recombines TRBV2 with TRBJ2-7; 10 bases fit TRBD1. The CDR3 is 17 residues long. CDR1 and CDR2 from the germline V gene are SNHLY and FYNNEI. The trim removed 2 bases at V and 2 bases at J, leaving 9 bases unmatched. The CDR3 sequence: CASSEPTAGTGAYEQYF. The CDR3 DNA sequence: TGTGCCAGCAGTGAACCGACCGCCGGGACAGGGGCCTACGAGCAGTACTTC.

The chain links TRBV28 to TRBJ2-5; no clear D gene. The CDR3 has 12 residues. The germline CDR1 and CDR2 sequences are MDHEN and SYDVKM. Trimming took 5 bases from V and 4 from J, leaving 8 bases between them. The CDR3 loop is CASSVGTETQYF. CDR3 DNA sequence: TGTGCCAGCAGTGTGGGCACAGAGACCCAGTACTTC.

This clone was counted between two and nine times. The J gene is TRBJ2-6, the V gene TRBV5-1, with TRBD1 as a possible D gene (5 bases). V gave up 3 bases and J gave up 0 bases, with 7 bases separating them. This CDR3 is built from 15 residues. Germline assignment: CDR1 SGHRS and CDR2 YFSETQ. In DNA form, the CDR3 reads TGCGCCAGCAGCTCAGGGAACTCTGGGGCCAACGTCCTGACTTTC. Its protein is CASSSGNSGANVLTF.

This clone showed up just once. Here the CDR3 reads CASSLPGGIQYF. The CDR3 DNA reads TGTGCCAGCAGTCTCCCCGGGGGCATTCAGTACTTC. The rearrangement joins TRBV25-1 to TRBJ2-4; D perhaps matches TRBD2 (6 bases). Germline assignment: CDR1 MGHDK and CDR2 SYGVNS. The CDR3 totals 12 residues. The V and J ends lost 5 bases and 9 bases respectively, with 11 bases between them.

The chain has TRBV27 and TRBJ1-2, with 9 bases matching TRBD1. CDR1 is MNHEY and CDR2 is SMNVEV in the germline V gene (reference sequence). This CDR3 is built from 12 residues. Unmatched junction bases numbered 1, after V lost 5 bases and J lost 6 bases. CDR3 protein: CASSGQGNGYTF. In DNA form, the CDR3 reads TGTGCCAGCAGTGGACAGGGGAATGGCTACACCTTC.

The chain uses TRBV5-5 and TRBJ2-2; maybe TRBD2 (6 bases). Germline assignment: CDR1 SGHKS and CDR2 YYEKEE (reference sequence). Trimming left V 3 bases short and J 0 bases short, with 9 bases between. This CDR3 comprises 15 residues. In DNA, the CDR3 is TGTGCCAGCAGCTGGAGGGCCACGAACACCGGGGAGCTGTTTTTT. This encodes CASSWRATNTGELFF. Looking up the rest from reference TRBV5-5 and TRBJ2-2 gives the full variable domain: DAGVTQSPTHLIKTRGQQVTLRCSPISGHKSVSWYQQVLGQGPQFIFQYYEKEERGRGNFPDRFSARQFPNYSSELNVNALLLGDSALYLCASSWRATNTGELFFGEGSRLTVL.

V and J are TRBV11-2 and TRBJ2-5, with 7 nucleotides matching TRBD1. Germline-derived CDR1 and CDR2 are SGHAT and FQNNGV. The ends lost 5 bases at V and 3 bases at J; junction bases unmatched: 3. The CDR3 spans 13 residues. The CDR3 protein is CASSRDSEETQYF. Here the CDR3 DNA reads TGTGCCAGCAGCCGGGACAGCGAAGAGACCCAGTACTTC.

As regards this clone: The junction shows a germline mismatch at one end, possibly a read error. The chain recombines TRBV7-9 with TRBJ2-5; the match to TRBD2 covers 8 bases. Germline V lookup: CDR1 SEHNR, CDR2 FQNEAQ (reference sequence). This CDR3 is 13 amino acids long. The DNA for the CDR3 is TGTTCCAGCGGGGGCGGGTCGGGGGAGACCCAGTACTTC. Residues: CSSGGGSGETQYF.

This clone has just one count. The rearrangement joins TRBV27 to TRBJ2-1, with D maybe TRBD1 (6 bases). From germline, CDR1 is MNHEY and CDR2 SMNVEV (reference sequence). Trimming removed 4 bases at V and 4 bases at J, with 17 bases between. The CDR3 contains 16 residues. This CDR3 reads CASSSLDRTLYNEQFF. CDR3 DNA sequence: TGTGCCAGCAGTTCTCTGGACAGAACCCTTTACAATGAGCAGTTCTTC.

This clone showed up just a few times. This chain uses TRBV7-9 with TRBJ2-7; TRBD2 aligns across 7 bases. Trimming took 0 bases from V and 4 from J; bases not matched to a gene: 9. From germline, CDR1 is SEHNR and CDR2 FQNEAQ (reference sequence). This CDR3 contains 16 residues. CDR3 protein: CASSLARQRGGYEQYF. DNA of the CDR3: TGTGCCAGCAGCTTAGCCCGGCAGCGGGGTGGTTACGAGCAGTACTTC.

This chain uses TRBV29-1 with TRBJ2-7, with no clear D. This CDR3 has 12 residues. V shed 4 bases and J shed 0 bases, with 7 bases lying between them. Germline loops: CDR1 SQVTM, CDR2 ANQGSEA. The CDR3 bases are TGCAGCGTTGTTGCAGACTCCTACGAGCAGTACTTC. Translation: CSVVADSYEQYF.

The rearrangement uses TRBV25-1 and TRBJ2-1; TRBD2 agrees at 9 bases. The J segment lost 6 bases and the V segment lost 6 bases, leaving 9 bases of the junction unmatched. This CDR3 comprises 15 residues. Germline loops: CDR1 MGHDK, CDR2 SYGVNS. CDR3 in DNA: TGTGCCAGCAGGGATAGCGGGAGTGGAGTCAATGAGCAGTTCTTC. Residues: CASRDSGSGVNEQFF.

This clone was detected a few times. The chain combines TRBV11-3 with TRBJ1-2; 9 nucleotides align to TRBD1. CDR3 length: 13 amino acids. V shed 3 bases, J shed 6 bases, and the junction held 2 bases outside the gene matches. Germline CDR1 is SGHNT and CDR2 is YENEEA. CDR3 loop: CASSFRQGDGYTF. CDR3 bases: TGTGCCAGCAGCTTTCGACAGGGGGATGGCTACACCTTC.

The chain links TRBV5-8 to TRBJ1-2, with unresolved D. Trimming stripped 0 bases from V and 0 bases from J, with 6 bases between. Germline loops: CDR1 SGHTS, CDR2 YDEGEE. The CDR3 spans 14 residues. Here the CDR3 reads CASSLGAANYGYTF. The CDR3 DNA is TGTGCCAGCAGCTTGGGGGCAGCTAACTATGGCTACACCTTC.

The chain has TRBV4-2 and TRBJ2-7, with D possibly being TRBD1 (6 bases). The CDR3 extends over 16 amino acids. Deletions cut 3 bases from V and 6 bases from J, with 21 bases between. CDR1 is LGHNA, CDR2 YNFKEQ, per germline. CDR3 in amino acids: CASSHLRQVSPSEQYF. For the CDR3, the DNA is TGTGCCAGCAGCCATCTCCGACAGGTCTCCCCTTCCGAGCAGTACTTC.

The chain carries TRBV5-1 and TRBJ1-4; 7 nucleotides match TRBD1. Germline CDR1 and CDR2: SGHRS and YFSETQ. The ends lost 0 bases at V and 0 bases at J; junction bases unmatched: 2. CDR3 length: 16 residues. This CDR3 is CASSLVQGATNEKLFF. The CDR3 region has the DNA TGCGCCAGCAGCTTGGTTCAGGGGGCAACTAATGAAAAACTGTTTTTT.

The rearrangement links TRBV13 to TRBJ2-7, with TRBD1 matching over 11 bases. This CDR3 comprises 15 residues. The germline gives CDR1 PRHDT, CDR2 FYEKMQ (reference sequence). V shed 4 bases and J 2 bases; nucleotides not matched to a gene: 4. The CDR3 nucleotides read TGTGCCAGCAGCTCCCCGGGACAGGGGGCCTACGAGCAGTACTTC. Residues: CASSSPGQGAYEQYF.